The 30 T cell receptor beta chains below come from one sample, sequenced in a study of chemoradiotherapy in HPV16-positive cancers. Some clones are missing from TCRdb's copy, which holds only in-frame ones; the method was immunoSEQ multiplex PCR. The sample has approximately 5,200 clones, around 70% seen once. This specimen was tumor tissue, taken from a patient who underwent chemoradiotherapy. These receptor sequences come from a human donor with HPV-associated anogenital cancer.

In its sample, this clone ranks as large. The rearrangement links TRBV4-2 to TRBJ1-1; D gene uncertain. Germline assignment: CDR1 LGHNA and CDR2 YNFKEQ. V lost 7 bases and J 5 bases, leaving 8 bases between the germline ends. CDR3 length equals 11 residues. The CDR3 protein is CASKGGTEAFF. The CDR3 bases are TGTGCCAGCAAGGGAGGGACTGAAGCTTTCTTT.

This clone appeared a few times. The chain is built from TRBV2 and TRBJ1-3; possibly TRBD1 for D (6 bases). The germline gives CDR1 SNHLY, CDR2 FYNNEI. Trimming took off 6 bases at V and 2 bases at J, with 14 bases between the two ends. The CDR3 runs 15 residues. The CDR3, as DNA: TGTGCCAGCAGCCTACGGGACATTACTGGAAACACCATATATTTT. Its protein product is CASSLRDITGNTIYF.

CDR3 region: CASSYSTGVGEKLFF. The CDR3 region has the DNA TGTGCCAGCAGTTACTCGACAGGGGTCGGCGAAAAACTGTTTTTT. The chain joins TRBV6-5 to TRBJ1-4; 8 bases are a match to TRBD1. Germline CDR1 is MNHEY and CDR2 is SVGAGI. The V gene end was trimmed by 0 bases and the J gene end by 8 bases; junction bases not matched to a gene: 5. CDR3 size: 15 residues.

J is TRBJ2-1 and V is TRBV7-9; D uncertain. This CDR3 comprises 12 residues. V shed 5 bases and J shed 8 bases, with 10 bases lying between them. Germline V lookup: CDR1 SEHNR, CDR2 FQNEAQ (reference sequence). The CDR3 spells CASSGSLDEQFF. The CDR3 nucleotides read TGTGCCAGCAGCGGTAGCCTCGATGAGCAGTTCTTC.

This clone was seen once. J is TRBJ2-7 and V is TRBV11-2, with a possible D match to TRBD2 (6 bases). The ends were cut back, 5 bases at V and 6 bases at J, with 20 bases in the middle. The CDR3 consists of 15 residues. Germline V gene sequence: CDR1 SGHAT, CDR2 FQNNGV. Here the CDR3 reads CASSTPGEGSGEQYF. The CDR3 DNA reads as TGTGCCAGCAGCACTCCGGGAGAGGGTTCGGGCGAGCAGTACTTC.

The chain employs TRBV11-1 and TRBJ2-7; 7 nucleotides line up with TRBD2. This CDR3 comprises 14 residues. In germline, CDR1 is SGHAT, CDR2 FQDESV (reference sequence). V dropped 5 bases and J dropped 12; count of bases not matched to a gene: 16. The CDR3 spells CASSPGRESLGRYF. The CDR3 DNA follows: TGTGCCAGCAGCCCCGGGCGGGAGAGCCTCGGGAGGTACTTC.

The CDR3 is CASSHPTNQPQHF. The CDR3, as DNA: TGCGCCAGCAGTCATCCGACTAATCAGCCCCAGCATTTT. This chain links TRBV23-1 with TRBJ1-5; D not resolved. TRBV23-1 is an ORF, with its function uncertain. CDR3 size: 13 residues. V was cut by 3 bases and J by 4 bases, with 7 bases left in between.

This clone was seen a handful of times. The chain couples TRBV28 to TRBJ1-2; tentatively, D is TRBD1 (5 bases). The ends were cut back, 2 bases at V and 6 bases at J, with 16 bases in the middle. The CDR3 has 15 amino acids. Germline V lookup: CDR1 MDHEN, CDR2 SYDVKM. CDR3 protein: CASSLGSGAFNGYTF. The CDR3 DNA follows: TGTGCCAGCAGTTTAGGGTCCGGGGCATTCAATGGCTACACCTTC.

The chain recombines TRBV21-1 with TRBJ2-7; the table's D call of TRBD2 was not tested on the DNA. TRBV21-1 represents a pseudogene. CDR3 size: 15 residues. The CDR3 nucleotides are TGTGCCAGCAGCTTATCCGGGACTAGCGTCTACGAGCAGTACTTC. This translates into CASSLSGTSVYEQYF.

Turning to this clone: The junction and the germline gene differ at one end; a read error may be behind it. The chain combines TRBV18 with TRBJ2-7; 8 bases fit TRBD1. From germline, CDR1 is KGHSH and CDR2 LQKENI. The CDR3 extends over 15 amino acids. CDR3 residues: CASSPPGQVSNEQYF. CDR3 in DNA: TGTGCCAGCTCGCCTCCGGGACAGGTCTCCAACGAGCAGTACTTC.

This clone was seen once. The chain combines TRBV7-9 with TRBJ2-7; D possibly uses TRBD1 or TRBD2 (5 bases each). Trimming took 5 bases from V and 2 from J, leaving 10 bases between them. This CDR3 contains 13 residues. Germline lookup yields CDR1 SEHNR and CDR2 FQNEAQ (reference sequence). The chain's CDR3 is CASSPTGPYEQYF. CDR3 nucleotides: TGTGCCAGCAGCCCCACGGGGCCCTACGAGCAGTACTTC. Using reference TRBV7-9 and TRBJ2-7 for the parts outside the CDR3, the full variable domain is DTGVSQNPRHKITKRGQNVTFRCDPISEHNRLYWYRQTLGQGPEFLTYFQNEAQLEKSRLLSDRFSAERPKGSFSTLEIQRTEQGDSAMYLCASSPTGPYEQYFGPGTRLTVT.

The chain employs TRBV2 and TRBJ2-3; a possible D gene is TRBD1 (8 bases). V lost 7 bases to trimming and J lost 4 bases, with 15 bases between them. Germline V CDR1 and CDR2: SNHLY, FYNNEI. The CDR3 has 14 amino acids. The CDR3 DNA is TGTGCCAGCATTAACAGGGGGGGGCCAGATACGCAGTATTTT. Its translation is CASINRGGPDTQYF.

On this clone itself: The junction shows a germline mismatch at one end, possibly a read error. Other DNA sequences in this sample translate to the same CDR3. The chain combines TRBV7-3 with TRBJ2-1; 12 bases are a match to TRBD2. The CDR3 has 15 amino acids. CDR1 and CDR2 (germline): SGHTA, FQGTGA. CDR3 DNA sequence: TGTGCCAGCAGCCTAACTAGCGGGAGGTACAATGAGCAGTTCTTC. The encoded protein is CASSLTSGRYNEQFF.

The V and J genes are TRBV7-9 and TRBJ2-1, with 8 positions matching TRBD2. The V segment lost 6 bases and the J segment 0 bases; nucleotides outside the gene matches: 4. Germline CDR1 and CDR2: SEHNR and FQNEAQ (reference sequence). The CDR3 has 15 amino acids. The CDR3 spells CASRPGTSSYNEQFF. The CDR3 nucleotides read TGTGCCAGCAGACCAGGGACTAGCTCCTACAATGAGCAGTTCTTC.

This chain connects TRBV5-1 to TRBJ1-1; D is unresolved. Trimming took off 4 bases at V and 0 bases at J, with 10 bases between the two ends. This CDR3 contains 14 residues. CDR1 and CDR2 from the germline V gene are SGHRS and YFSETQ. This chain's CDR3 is CASSPSNLNTEAFF. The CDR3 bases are TGCGCCAGCAGCCCTAGCAACCTGAACACTGAAGCTTTCTTT.

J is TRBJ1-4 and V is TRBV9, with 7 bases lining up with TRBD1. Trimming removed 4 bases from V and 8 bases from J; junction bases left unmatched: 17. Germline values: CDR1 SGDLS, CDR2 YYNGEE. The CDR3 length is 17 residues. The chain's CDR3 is CASSLNPLDRENEKLFF. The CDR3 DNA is TGTGCCAGCAGCCTCAATCCCCTTGACAGGGAGAACGAAAAACTGTTTTTT. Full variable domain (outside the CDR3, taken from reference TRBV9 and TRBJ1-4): DSGVTQTPKHLITATGQRVTLRCSPRSGDLSVYWYQQSLDQGLQFLIQYYNGEERAKGNILERFSAQQFPDLHSELNLSSLELGDSALYFCASSLNPLDRENEKLFFGSGTQLSVL.

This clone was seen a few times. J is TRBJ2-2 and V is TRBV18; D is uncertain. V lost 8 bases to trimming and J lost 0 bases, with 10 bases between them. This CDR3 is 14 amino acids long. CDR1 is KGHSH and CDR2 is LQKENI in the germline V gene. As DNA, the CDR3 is TGTGCCAGCCCCCGAACGTCGAACACCGGGGAGCTGTTTTTT. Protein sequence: CASPRTSNTGELFF.

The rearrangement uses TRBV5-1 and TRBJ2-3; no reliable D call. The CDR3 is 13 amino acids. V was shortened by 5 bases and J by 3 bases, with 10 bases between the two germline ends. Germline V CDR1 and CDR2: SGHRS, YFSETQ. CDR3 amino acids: CASRSQDTDTQYF. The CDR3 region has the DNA TGCGCCAGCAGAAGTCAAGATACAGATACGCAGTATTTT.

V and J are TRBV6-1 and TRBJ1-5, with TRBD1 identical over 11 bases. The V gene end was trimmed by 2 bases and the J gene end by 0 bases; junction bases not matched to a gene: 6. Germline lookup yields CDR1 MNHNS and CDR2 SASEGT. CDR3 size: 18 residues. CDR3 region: CASSEWTGGVYSNQPQHF. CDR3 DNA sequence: TGTGCCAGCAGTGAATGGACAGGGGGCGTTTATAGCAATCAGCCCCAGCATTTT.

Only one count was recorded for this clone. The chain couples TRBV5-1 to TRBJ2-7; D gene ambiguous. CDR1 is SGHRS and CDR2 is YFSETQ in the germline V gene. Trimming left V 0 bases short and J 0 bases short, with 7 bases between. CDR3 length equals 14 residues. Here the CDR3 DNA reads TGCGCCAGCAGCTTGGGACTGAGCTCCTACGAGCAGTACTTC. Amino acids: CASSLGLSSYEQYF.

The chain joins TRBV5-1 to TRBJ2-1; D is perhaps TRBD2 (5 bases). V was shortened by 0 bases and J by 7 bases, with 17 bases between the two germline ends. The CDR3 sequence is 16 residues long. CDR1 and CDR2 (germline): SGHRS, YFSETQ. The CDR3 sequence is CASSLGVDYLRNEQFF. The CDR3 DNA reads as TGCGCCAGCAGCTTGGGGGTAGACTACCTCCGGAATGAGCAGTTCTTC.

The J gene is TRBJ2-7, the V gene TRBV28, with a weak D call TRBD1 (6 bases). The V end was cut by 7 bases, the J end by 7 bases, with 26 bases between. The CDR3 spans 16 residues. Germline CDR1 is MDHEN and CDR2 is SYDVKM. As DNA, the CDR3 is TGTGCCAGCAAAGTTTATTGGGTGACAGGACTCTCGGAGCAGTACTTC. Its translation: CASKVYWVTGLSEQYF.

As DNA, the CDR3 is TGTGCTAGTGGCCTCGAGGGCAGTGGAGGCTACACCTTC. It is translated as CASGLEGSGGYTF. The gene calls are TRBV12-5 and TRBJ1-2; D not certain. Germline V gene sequence: CDR1 LGHNT, CDR2 FRNRAP. The CDR3 length is 13 residues. Deletions cut 6 bases from V and 8 bases from J, with 16 bases between.

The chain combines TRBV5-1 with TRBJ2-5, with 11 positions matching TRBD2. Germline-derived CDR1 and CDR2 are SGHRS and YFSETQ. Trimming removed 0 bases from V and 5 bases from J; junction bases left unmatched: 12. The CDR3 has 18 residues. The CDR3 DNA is TGCGCCAGCAGCTTGGGCTCTCCTACTAGCGGGAGACCCGAGACCCAGTACTTC. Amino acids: CASSLGSPTSGRPETQYF.

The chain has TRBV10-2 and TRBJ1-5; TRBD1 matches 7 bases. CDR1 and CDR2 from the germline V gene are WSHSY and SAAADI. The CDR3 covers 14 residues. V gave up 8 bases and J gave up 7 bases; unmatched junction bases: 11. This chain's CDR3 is CASGPTGAGQPQHF. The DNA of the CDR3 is TGCGCCAGCGGCCCAACAGGGGCAGGGCAGCCCCAGCATTTT.

CDR3 protein: CASSWGTSGLQETQYF. Here the CDR3 DNA reads TGCGCCAGCAGCTGGGGGACTAGCGGGCTCCAAGAGACCCAGTACTTC. This sequence joins TRBV5-1 and TRBJ2-5; 12 nucleotides line up with TRBD2. Germline CDR1 and CDR2: SGHRS and YFSETQ. Trimming at V came to 3 bases and at J to 1 base, leaving 4 bases not matched to a gene. The CDR3 runs to 16 residues.

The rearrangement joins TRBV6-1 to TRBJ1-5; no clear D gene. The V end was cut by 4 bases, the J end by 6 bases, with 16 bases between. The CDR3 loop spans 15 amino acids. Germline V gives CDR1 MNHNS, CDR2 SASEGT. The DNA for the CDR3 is TGTGCCAGCAGTGCCGCGACCCTCGGTGGTCAGCCCCAGCATTTT. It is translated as CASSAATLGGQPQHF.

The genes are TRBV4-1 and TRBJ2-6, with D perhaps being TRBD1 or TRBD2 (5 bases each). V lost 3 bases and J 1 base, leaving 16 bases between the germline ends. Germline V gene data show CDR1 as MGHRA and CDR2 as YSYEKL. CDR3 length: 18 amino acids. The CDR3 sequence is CASSHGTEVFSGANVLTF. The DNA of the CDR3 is TGCGCCAGCAGCCACGGGACGGAGGTTTTTTCTGGGGCCAACGTCCTGACTTTC.

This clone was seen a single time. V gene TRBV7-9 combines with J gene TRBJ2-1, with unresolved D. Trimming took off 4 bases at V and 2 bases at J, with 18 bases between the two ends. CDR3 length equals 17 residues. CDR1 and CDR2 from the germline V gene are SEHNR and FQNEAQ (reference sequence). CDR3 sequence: CASSSHQLNGAYNEQFF. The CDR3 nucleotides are TGTGCCAGCAGCTCCCACCAACTAAATGGGGCCTACAATGAGCAGTTCTTC.

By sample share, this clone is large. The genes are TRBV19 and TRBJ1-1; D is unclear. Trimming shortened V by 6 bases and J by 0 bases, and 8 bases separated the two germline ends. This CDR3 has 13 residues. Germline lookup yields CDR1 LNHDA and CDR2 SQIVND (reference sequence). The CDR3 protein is CASSTLMNTEAFF. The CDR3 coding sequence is TGTGCCAGTAGCACCCTTATGAACACTGAAGCTTTCTTT.